The T cell receptor (beta chain) under discussion was sequenced for a study of blood T cells in healthy people across ages. This clonotype has only a few counts. Primed by a sample-barcoded 5' primer and a J-beta primer mix, a second PCR proceeded for about 6 to 11 cycles. MiXCR, run by TCRdb on the 5' RACE reads, gives a single entry per CDR3 protein. The repertoire holds about 1,600,000 distinct CDR3 sequences, with approximately 42% as singletons. Material for sequencing was blood. This clonotype was sampled from a woman aged 18-29 years in good health.

The CDR3 protein is CASSPAPALLRGYEQYF. DNA of the CDR3: TGTGCCAGCTCACCGGCCCCAGCACTTTTGCGGGGCTACGAGCAGTACTTC. The gene calls are TRBV18 and TRBJ2-7, with a possible D match to TRBD2 (6 bases). Germline CDR1 and CDR2: KGHSH and LQKENI. The V end was cut by 3 bases, the J end by 3 bases, with 21 bases between. This CDR3 comprises 17 residues.